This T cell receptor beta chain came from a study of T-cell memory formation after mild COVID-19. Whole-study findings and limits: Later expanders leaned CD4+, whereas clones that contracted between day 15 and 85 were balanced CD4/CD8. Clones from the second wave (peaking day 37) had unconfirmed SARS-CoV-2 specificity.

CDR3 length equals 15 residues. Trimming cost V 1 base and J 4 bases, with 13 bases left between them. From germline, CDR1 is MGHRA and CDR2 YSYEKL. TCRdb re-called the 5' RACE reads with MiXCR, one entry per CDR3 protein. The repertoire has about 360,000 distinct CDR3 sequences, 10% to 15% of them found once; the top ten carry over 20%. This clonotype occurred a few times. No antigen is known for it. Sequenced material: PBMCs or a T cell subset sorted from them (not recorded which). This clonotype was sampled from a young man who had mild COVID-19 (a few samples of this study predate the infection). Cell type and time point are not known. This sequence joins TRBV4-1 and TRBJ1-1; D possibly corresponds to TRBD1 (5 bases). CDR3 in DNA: TGCGCCAGCAGCCAAGGGGGCCAGGTGGCCACTGAAGCTTTCTTT. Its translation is CASSQGGQVATEAFF.